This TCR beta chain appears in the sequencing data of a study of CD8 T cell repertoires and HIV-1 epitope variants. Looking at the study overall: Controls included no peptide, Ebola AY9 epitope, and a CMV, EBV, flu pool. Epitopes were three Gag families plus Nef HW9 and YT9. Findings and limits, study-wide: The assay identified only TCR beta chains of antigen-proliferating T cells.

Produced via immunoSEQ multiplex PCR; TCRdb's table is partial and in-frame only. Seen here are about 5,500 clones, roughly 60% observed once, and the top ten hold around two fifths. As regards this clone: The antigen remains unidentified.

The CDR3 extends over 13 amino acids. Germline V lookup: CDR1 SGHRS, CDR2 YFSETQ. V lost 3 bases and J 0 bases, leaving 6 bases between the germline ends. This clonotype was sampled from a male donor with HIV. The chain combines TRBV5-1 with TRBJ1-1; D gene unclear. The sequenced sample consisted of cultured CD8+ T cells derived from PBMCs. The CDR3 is CASSYDMNTEAFF. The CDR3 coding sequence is TGCGCCAGCAGCTATGACATGAACACTGAAGCTTTCTTT. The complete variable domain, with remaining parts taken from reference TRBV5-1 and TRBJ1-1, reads KAGVTQTPRYLIKTRGQQVTLSCSPISGHRSVSWYQQTPGQGLQFLFEYFSETQRNKGNFPGRFSGRQFSNSRSEMNVSTLELGDSALYLCASSYDMNTEAFFGQGTRLTVV.